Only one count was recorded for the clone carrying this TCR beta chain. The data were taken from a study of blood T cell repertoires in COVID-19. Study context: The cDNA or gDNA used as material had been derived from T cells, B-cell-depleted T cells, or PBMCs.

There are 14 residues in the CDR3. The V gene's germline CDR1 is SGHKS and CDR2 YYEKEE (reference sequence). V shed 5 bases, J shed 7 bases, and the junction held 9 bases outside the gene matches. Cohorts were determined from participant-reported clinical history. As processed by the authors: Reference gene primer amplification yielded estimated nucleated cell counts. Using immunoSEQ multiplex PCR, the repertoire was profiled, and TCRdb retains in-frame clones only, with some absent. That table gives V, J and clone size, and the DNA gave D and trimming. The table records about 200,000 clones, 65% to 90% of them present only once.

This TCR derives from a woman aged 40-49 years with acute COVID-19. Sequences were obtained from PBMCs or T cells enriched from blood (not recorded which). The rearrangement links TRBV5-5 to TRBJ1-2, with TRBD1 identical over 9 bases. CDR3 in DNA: TGTGCCAGCAGGTTCGCGGGACAGGGAGGTGGCTACACCTTC. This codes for CASRFAGQGGGYTF.